This entry describes one T cell receptor (beta chain). The data belong to a study of response to subunit inactivated influenza vaccine. From the RT-PCR reads, TCRdb called clonotypes with MiXCR, one entry per CDR3 protein. The sample has 300,000 to 350,000 distinct CDR3 sequences; about 20% are singletons. Trimming cost V 6 bases and J 8 bases, with 19 bases left between them. This CDR3 is built from 14 residues. The rearrangement links TRBV12-3 or TRBV12-4 to TRBJ1-2; no definite D call. The sequences come from PBMCs from blood, collected 21 months after vaccination. The receptor was derived from a man between 50 and 69 years old who received an inactivated influenza vaccine. DNA for the CDR3: TGTGCCAGCAGCCGCCGGGCCCAGCGCGGGGGCTACACCTTC. Translating it yields CASSRRAQRGGYTF.